These 16 T cell receptor beta chains were sequenced from one sample in a study of radiation and T cells in renal cell carcinoma (dated by TCRdb to 2020 to 2022). The receptor library was made with the immunoSEQ multiplex PCR assay. TCRdb took this table from immuneACCESS and kept in-frame rearrangements with V and J called. Such tables lack part of the clones; where checked against another copy, unresolved V genes explain under half of the gap, and the rest is unexplained. The sample records just over 95,000 clones, approximately 82% of which are singletons. Together, the top ten hold approximately 6.9% of the sample. Taken with the paper, the label for time point translates to: blood 4 weeks post-SBRT, at nephrectomy. The treatment or condition label corresponds to: 15 Gy SBRT to primary tumor, nephrectomy 4 weeks later. This specimen consisted of blood, obtained from a patient whose treatment included radiotherapy and nephrectomy. The receptors were sampled from a man aged 55 to 70 with renal cell carcinoma.

The V gene is TRBV14, the J gene TRBJ1-2; possibly TRBD1 for D (6 bases). Germline V gene lookup returns CDR1 SGHDN and CDR2 FVKESK. The CDR3 contains 15 residues. Trimming shortened V by 4 bases and J by 4 bases, and 16 bases separated the two germline ends. Written as DNA, the CDR3 is TGTGCCAGCAGCCCCCGGAGACAGGATGGCTATGGCTACACCTTC. This gives the protein CASSPRRQDGYGYTF.

The V call is TRBV30, the J call TRBJ1-4; the D gene is possibly TRBD1 (6 bases). Germline values: CDR1 GTSNPN, CDR2 SVGIG (reference sequence). Between the trimmed V and J ends, which lost 3 bases and 10 bases, there was a span of 18 bases. This CDR3 comprises 14 residues. CDR3: CAWSHAGGPGKLFF. Written as DNA, the CDR3 is TGTGCCTGGAGCCACGCGGGGGGGCCCGGAAAACTGTTTTTT.

The chain recombines TRBV4-3 with TRBJ2-2, with 13 positions matching TRBD2. Germline trimming cut 3 bases from V and 5 bases from J; bases unmatched to any gene: 6. Germline V gives CDR1 LGHNA, CDR2 YSLEER. The length of the CDR3 is 17 residues. The CDR3 region has the DNA TGCGCCAGCAGCCAGCGGACTAGCGGGAGTTGGACCGGGGAGCTGTTTTTT. It is translated as CASSQRTSGSWTGELFF.

This clone was observed a single time. Within the sample, other DNA sequences also encode this same CDR3. The chain links TRBV29-1 to TRBJ1-1; TRBD1 is a possible D gene (5 bases). With 7 bases removed from V and 10 bases from J, the gap between germline ends came to 16 bases. Germline CDR1 is SQVTM and CDR2 is ANQGSEA. This CDR3 is built from 11 residues. The CDR3 is CSAGTALSAFF. The CDR3 DNA reads TGCAGCGCTGGGACGGCCCTTTCAGCTTTCTTT.

This chain connects TRBV10-1 to TRBJ2-1; possibly TRBD1 or TRBD2 for D (5 bases each). CDR1 WNHNN and CDR2 SYGVQD come from the germline V gene (reference sequence). The length of the CDR3 is 16 residues. V lost 0 bases and J 2 bases, leaving 11 bases between the germline ends. CDR3 sequence (DNA): TGCGCCAGCAGTGAGTCGTACGGGACCACCTACAATGAGCAGTTCTTC. Translated: CASSESYGTTYNEQFF.

Comment on this clone: A much larger clone differs by one base, so this may be a read error. The chain combines TRBV25-1 with TRBJ2-7; no reliable D call. Trimming cost V 6 bases and J 12 bases, with 15 bases left between them. From germline, CDR1 is MGHDK and CDR2 SYGVNS. The CDR3 runs 11 residues. This CDR3 reads CASRAGPNWYF. The CDR3 DNA follows: TGTGCCAGCAGGGCAGGTCCTAACTGGTACTTC.

The chain joins TRBV13 to TRBJ1-4; no clear D gene. V was pared by 4 bases and J by 7 bases, with 16 bases between. The CDR3 sequence is 15 residues long. CDR1 and CDR2 (germline): PRHDT, FYEKMQ (reference sequence). The CDR3 region is CASSSSGEFGEKLFF. As DNA, the CDR3 is TGTGCCAGCAGCTCTAGCGGGGAGTTTGGTGAAAAACTGTTTTTT.

The chain recombines TRBV6-1 with TRBJ2-5; the match to TRBD2 covers 7 bases. With 1 base clipped from V and 2 bases from J, the junction kept 7 bases outside the gene matches. The CDR3 consists of 16 residues. From germline, CDR1 is MNHNS and CDR2 SASEGT. Here the CDR3 DNA reads TGTGCCAGCAGTGAAGTCCTAGCGGCCACACAAGAGACCCAGTACTTC. This translates into CASSEVLAATQETQYF.

V is TRBV29-1 and J is TRBJ2-1, with 11 bases aligning to TRBD1. The CDR3 length is 12 residues. The trim removed 5 bases at V and 10 bases at J, leaving 4 bases unmatched. Germline CDR1 reads SQVTM; CDR2 reads ANQGSEA. CDR3 coding DNA: TGCAGCGTTCGGGACAGGGGGGAGGAGCAGTTCTTC. Translating it yields CSVRDRGEEQFF.

J is TRBJ2-7 and V is TRBV5-1; 11 bases fit TRBD2. Germline V gives CDR1 SGHRS, CDR2 YFSETQ. The CDR3 spans 15 residues. The V and J ends lost 1 base and 5 bases, in that order; junction bases with no gene match: 5. This chain's CDR3 is CASSLNSGRVDEQYF. The DNA of the CDR3 is TGCGCCAGCAGCTTGAATAGCGGGAGGGTGGACGAGCAGTACTTC.

CDR3 DNA sequence: TGTGCCAGCAGTGAACAGGGCTTGGTGGGAACCGGGGAGCTGTTTTTT. Encoded protein: CASSEQGLVGTGELFF. The chain uses TRBV2 and TRBJ2-2, with D possibly matching TRBD1 (5 bases). Trimming removed 2 bases from V and 5 bases from J, with 15 bases in between. Germline V gene sequence: CDR1 SNHLY, CDR2 FYNNEI. CDR3 size: 16 residues.

The rearrangement uses TRBV7-3 and TRBJ2-2; 9 bases are a match to TRBD2. V gave up 2 bases and J gave up 3 bases; unmatched junction bases: 16. The CDR3 contains 20 residues. In germline, CDR1 is SGHTA, CDR2 FQGTGA. CDR3 in amino acids: CASSLGPGRSGSAYTGELFF. CDR3 in DNA: TGTGCCAGCAGCTTAGGCCCAGGTCGTAGCGGGAGCGCGTACACCGGGGAGCTGTTTTTT. Using reference TRBV7-3 and TRBJ2-2 for the parts outside the CDR3, the full variable domain is GAGVSQTPSNKVTEKGKYVELRCDPISGHTALYWYRQSLGQGPEFLIYFQGTGAADDSGLPNDRFFAVRPEGSVSTLKIQRTERGDSAVYLCASSLGPGRSGSAYTGELFFGEGSRLTVL.

The chain couples TRBV29-1 to TRBJ2-1; TRBD2 matches 8 bases. The trim removed 4 bases at V and 6 bases at J, leaving 14 bases unmatched. The CDR3 is made up of 16 amino acids. The germline V gene encodes CDR1 SQVTM and CDR2 ANQGSEA. CDR3 sequence: CSVVPGSGSGGNEQFF. The CDR3 nucleotides are TGCAGCGTTGTGCCAGGCAGCGGGAGTGGTGGCAATGAGCAGTTCTTC.

The J gene is TRBJ2-1, the V gene TRBV6-5, with 7 bases aligning to TRBD2. The CDR3 has 13 amino acids. V shed 6 bases, J shed 14 bases, and the junction held 13 bases outside the gene matches. Looked up from germline, CDR1 is MNHEY and CDR2 is SVGAGI. This CDR3 reads CASRAGRGFSEFF. CDR3 nucleotides: TGTGCCAGCAGAGCGGGAAGGGGTTTTTCTGAGTTCTTC.

This rearrangement joins TRBV5-4 to TRBJ2-1; D remains ambiguous. The CDR3 has 12 residues. Germline lookup yields CDR1 SGHNT and CDR2 YYREEE (reference sequence). Trimming left V 1 base short and J 8 bases short, with 7 bases between. CDR3 region: CASSLFWDEQFF. CDR3 DNA sequence: TGTGCCAGCAGCTTGTTCTGGGATGAGCAGTTCTTC.

V gene TRBV7-6 combines with J gene TRBJ2-2; no clear D gene. Between the trimmed V and J ends, which lost 3 bases and 1 base, there was a span of 6 bases. The CDR3 runs to 14 residues. Germline-derived CDR1 and CDR2 are SGHVS and FNYEAQ. DNA for the CDR3: TGTGCCAGCAGCTTCCCGGGGAACACCGGGGAGCTGTTTTTT. Protein product: CASSFPGNTGELFF.